This entry lists 8 T cell receptor beta chains sequenced from one sample in a study of blood T cell repertoires in COVID-19. Libraries were prepared by immunoSEQ multiplex PCR; TCRdb keeps only in-frame clonotypes and omits some of them. The sample has some 100,000 clones, around 80% seen once. The source material was peripheral blood. These receptors all come from a man between 65 and 85 years old with acute or convalescent COVID-19.

This chain joins TRBV28 and TRBJ1-1; a weak D match, TRBD1 (6 bases). CDR1 and CDR2 from the germline V gene are MDHEN and SYDVKM. The V end lost 6 bases, the J end lost 7 bases, and 12 bases lay between the germline ends. CDR3 length: 12 residues. This chain's CDR3 is CASSRGHREAFF. The DNA of the CDR3 is TGTGCCAGCAGCCGGGGACATCGTGAAGCTTTCTTT.

This clone was seen once. V and J are TRBV20-1 and TRBJ2-5, with TRBD2 matching over 7 bases. Germline V gives CDR1 DFQATT, CDR2 SNEGSKA (reference sequence). The CDR3 contains 15 residues. J gave up 7 bases and V 3 bases, and 14 bases lay outside the gene matches. The CDR3 here is CSASTLAGQEGTQYF. CDR3 DNA sequence: TGCAGTGCTAGTACATTAGCGGGCCAGGAGGGGACCCAGTACTTC.

The V and J genes are TRBV9 and TRBJ2-2; 11 nucleotides align to TRBD2. Germline V lookup: CDR1 SGDLS, CDR2 YYNGEE. This CDR3 has 18 residues. The V and J ends lost 4 bases and 3 bases, in that order; junction bases with no gene match: 11. In DNA, the CDR3 is TGTGCCAGCAGCCCCCGGGGTAGCGGGGGGGCGGACACCGGGGAGCTGTTTTTT. The encoded protein is CASSPRGSGGADTGELFF.

This chain connects TRBV5-1 to TRBJ2-7; TRBD2 agrees at 11 bases. The CDR3 loop spans 16 amino acids. Germline V CDR1 and CDR2: SGHRS, YFSETQ. Losses at the gene ends were 0 bases for V and 5 bases for J; bases not matched to a gene: 7. In DNA, the CDR3 is TGCGCCAGCAGCTTGGCGGGTAGCGGGAGGGTCGACGAGCAGTACTTC. It is translated as CASSLAGSGRVDEQYF.

This rearrangement joins TRBV28 to TRBJ2-7; TRBD1 agrees at 9 bases. The CDR3 has 18 residues. Germline CDR1 is MDHEN and CDR2 is SYDVKM. V was pared by 7 bases and J by 3 bases, with 19 bases of the junction left unmatched. The CDR3 spells CASTETGTGKKSIYEQYF. The CDR3 DNA is TGTGCCAGCACTGAAACCGGGACAGGGAAGAAGTCTATCTACGAGCAGTACTTC.

V usage is TRBV24-1 and J usage is TRBJ1-6; possibly TRBD1 for D (6 bases). CDR1 KGHDR and CDR2 SFDVKD come from the germline V gene. CDR3 length: 15 amino acids. Trimming removed 5 bases from V and 8 bases from J, with 15 bases in between. The CDR3 DNA sequence: TGTGCCACCAGTGCTGAGGGGGATTCGGATTCACCCCTCCACTTT. Translated: CATSAEGDSDSPLHF.

This rearrangement joins TRBV30 to TRBJ1-3; D perhaps matches TRBD1 (5 bases). Germline values: CDR1 GTSNPN, CDR2 SVGIG (reference sequence). The CDR3 consists of 14 residues. Trimming took off 7 bases at V and 3 bases at J, with 16 bases between the two ends. The CDR3 DNA reads TGTGCCTACCTAACGGGGGGTCTTGGAAACACCATATATTTT. Residues: CAYLTGGLGNTIYF.

The V call is TRBV5-5, the J call TRBJ2-7; 7 bases map to TRBD1. CDR3 size: 15 residues. Per germline, CDR1 SGHKS and CDR2 YYEKEE (reference sequence). V was pared by 2 bases and J by 1 base, with 6 bases of the junction left unmatched. CDR3 bases: TGTGCCAGCAGCTTCCTTCGGGACAGTTCCTACGAGCAGTACTTC. Amino acid sequence: CASSFLRDSSYEQYF.